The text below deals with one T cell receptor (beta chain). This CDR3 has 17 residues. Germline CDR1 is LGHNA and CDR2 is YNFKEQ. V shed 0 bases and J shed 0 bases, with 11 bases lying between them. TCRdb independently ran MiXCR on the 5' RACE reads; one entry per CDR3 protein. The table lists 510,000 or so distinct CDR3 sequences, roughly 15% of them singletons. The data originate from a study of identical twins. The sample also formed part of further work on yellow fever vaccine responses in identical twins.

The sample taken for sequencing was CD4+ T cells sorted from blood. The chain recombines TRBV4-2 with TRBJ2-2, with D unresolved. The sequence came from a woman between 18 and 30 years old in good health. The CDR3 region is CASSQDYTHANTGELFF. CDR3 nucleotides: TGTGCCAGCAGCCAAGACTACACTCACGCGAACACCGGGGAGCTGTTTTTT.